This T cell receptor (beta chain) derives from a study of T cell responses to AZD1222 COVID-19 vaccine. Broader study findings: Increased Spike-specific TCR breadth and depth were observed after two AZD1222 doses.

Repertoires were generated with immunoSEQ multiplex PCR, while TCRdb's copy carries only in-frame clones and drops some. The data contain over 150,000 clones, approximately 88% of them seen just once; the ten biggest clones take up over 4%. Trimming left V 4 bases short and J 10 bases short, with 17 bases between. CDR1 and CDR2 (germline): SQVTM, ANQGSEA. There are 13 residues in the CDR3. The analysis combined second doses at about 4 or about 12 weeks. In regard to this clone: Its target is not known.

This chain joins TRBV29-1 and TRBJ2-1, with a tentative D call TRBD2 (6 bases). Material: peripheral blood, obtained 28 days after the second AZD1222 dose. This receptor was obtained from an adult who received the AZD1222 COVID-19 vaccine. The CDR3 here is CSVVGGKGREQFF. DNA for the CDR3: TGCAGCGTTGTTGGGGGGAAGGGAAGGGAGCAGTTCTTC.